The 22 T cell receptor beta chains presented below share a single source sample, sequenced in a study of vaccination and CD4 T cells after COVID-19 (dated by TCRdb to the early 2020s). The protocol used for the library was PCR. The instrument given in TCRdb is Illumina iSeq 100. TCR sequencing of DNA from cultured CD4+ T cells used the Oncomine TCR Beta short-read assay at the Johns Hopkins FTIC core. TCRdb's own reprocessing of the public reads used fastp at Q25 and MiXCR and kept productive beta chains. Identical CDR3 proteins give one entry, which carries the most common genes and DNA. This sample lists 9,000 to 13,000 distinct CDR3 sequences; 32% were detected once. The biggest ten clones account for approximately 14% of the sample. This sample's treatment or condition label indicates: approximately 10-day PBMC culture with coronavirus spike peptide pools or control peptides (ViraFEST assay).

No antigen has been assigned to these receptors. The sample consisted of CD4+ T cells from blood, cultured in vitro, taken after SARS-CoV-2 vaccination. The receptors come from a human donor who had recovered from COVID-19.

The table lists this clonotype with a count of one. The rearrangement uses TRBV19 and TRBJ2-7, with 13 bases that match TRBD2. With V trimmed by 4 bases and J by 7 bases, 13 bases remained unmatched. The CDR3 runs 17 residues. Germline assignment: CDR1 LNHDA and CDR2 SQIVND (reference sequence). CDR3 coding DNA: TGTGCCAGTAGTACGCCACTAGCGGGAGGGCCCTCGTATGAGCAGTACTTC. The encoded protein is CASSTPLAGGPSYEQYF.

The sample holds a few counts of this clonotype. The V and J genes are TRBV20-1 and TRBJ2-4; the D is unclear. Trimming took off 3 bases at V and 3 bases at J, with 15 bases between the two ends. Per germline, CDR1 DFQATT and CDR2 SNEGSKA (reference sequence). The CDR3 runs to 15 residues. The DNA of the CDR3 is TGCAGTGCTAGGGCCCTAATCGGCGTCAAAAACATTCAGTACTTC. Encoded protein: CSARALIGVKNIQYF.

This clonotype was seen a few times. The CDR3 sequence is CASSFPRDRGLEQYF. The CDR3, as DNA: TGTGCCAGCAGTTTCCCCCGGGACAGGGGGCTCGAGCAGTACTTC. V and J are TRBV6-2 or TRBV6-3 and TRBJ2-7; 12 bases align to TRBD1. Losses at the gene ends were 4 bases for V and 6 bases for J; bases not matched to a gene: 7. The CDR3 spans 15 residues. The germline CDR1 and CDR2 sequences are MNHEY and SVGEGT.

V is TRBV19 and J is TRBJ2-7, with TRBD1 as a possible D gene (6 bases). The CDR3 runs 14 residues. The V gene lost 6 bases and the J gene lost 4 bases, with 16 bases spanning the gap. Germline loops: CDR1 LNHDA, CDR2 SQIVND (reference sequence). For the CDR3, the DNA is TGTGCCAGTAGCGACGGACAGAGGCCTTACGAGCAGTACTTC. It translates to CASSDGQRPYEQYF. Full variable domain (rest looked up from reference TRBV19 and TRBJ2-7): DGGITQSPKYLFRKEGQNVTLSCEQNLNHDAMYWYRQDPGQGLRLIYYSQIVNDFQKGDIAEGYSVSREKKESFPLTVTSAQKNPTAFYLCASSDGQRPYEQYFGPGTRLTVT.

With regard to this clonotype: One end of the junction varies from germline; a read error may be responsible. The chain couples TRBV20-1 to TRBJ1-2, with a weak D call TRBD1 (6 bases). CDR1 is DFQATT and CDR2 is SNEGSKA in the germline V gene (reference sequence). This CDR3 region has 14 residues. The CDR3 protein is CSARTRYRGGGYTF. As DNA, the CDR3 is TGCAGCGCTAGGACCAGGTATCGAGGGGGTGGCTACACCTTC.

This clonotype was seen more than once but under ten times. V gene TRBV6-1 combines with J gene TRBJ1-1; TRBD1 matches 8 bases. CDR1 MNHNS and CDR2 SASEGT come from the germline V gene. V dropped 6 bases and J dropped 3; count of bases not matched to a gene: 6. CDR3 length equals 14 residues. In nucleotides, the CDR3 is TGTGCCAGCAGCCGGACAGGGCCCGACACTGAAGCTTTCTTT. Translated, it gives CASSRTGPDTEAFF.

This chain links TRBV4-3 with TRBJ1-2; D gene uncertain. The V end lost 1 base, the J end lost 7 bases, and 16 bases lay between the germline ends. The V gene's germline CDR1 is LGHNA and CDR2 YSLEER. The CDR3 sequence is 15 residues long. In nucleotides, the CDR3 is TGCGCCAGCAGCCAAGTCTGGGTTAGGGAATCTGGCTACACCTTC. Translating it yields CASSQVWVRESGYTF.

Here the CDR3 reads CASSPDGWETQYF. CDR3 coding DNA: TGTGCCAGCAGCCCCGATGGCTGGGAGACCCAGTACTTC. This chain joins TRBV7-2 and TRBJ2-5; no clear D. V gave up 5 bases and J gave up 5 bases, with 12 bases separating them. Germline lookup yields CDR1 SGHTA and CDR2 FQGNSA. CDR3 size: 13 residues.

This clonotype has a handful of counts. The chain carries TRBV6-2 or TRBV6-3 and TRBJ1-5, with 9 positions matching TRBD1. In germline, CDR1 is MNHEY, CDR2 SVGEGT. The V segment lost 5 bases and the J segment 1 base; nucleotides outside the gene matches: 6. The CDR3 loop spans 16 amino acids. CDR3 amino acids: CASSQKGQGSNQPQHF. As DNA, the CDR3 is TGTGCCAGCAGTCAAAAGGGACAGGGAAGCAATCAGCCCCAGCATTTT.

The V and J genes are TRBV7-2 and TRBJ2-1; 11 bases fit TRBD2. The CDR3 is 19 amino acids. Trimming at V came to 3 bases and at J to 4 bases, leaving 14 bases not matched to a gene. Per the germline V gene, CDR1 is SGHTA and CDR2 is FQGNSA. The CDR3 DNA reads TGTGCCAGCAGCTTCGCGTCTAGCGGGAGGATTCGCCTGTACAATGAGCAGTTCTTC. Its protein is CASSFASSGRIRLYNEQFF.

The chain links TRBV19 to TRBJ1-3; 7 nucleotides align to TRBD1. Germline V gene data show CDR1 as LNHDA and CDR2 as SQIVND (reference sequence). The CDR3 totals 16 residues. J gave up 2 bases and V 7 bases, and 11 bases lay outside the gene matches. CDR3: CASIEFGTATGNTIYF. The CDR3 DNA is TGTGCCAGTATTGAGTTTGGGACAGCAACTGGAAACACCATATATTTT. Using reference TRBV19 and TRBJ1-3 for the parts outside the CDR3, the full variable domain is DGGITQSPKYLFRKEGQNVTLSCEQNLNHDAMYWYRQDPGQGLRLIYYSQIVNDFQKGDIAEGYSVSREKKESFPLTVTSAQKNPTAFYLCASIEFGTATGNTIYFGEGSWLTVV.

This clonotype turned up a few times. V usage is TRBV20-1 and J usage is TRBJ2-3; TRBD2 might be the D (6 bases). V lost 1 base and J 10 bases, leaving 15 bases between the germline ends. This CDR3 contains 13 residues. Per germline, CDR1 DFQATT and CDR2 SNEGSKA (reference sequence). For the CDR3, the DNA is TGCAGTGCTAGAGCCACGACTAGGCTGGCGCAGTATTTT. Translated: CSARATTRLAQYF.

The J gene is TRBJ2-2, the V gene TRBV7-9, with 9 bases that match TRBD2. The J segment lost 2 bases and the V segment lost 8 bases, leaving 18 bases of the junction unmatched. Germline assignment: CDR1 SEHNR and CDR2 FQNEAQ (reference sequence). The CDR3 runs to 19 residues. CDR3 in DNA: TGTGCCAGCCGGCGAGGGGAGGCGGGACTAGCTGTCAACACCGGGGAGCTGTTTTTT. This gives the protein CASRRGEAGLAVNTGELFF.

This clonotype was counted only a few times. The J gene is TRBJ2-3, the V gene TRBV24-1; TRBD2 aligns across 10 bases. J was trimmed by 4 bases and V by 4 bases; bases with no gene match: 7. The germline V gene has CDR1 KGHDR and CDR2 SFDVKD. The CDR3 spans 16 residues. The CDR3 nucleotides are TGTGCCACCAGTGAACTTGTAGCGGGAGGCCCAGATACGCAGTATTTT. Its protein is CATSELVAGGPDTQYF.

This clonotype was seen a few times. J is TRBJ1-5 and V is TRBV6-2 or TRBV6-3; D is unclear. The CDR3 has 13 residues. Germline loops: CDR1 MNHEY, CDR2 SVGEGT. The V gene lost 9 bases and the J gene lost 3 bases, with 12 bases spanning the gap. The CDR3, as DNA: TGTGCCAGTTCGCCGAGGGTCAATCAGCCCCAGCATTTT. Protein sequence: CASSPRVNQPQHF.

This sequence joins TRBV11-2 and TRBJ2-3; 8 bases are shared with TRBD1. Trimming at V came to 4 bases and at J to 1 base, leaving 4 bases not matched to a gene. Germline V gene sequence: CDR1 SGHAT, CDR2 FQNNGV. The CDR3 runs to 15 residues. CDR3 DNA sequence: TGTGCCAGCAGCTACGAGACAGGGGGCACAGATACGCAGTATTTT. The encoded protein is CASSYETGGTDTQYF.

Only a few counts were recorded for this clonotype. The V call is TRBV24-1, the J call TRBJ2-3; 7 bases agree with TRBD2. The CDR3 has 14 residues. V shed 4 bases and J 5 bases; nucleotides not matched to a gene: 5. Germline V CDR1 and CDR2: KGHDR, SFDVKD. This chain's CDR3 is CATSEPSGLDTQYF. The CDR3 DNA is TGTGCCACCAGTGAGCCTAGCGGATTAGATACGCAGTATTTT.

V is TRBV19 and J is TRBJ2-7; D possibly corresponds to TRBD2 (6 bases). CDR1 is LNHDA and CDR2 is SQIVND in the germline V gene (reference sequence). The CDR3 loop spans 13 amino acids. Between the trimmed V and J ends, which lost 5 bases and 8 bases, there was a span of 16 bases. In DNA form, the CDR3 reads TGTGCCAGTAGTCCTGGGACTGGGCGTAAGCAGTACTTC. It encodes CASSPGTGRKQYF.

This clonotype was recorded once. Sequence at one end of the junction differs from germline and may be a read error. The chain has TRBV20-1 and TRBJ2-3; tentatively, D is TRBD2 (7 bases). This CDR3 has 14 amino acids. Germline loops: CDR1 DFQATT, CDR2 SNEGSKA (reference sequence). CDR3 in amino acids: CGARAGGATDTQYF. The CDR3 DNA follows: TGCGGTGCTAGAGCTGGGGGGGCCACAGATACGCAGTATTTT.

CDR3 region: CASSPRVLAGNNEQFF. The CDR3 DNA follows: TGTGCCAGCAGTCCCCGCGTGCTAGCGGGTAACAATGAGCAGTTCTTC. This chain uses TRBV7-9 with TRBJ2-1, with 8 bases that match TRBD2. V lost 6 bases and J lost 5; bases outside the gene matches: 12. This CDR3 has 16 residues. Per the germline V gene, CDR1 is SEHNR and CDR2 is FQNEAQ (reference sequence). Using reference TRBV7-9 and TRBJ2-1 for the parts outside the CDR3, the full variable domain is DTGVSQNPRHKITKRGQNVTFRCDPISEHNRLYWYRQTLGQGPEFLTYFQNEAQLEKSRLLSDRFSAERPKGSFSTLEIQRTEQGDSAMYLCASSPRVLAGNNEQFFGPGTRLTVL.

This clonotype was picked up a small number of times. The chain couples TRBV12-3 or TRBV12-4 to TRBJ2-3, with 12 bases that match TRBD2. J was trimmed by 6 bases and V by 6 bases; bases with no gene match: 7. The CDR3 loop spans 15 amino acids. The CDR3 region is CASSTSGRTRDTQYF. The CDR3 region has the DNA TGTGCCAGCAGCACTAGCGGGAGGACTAGGGATACGCAGTATTTT.

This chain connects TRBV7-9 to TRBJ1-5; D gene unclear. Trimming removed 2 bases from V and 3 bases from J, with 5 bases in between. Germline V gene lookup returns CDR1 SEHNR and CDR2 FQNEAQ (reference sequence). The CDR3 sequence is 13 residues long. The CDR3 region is CASSLQNNQPQHF. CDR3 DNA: TGTGCCAGCAGCTTACAGAACAATCAGCCCCAGCATTTT. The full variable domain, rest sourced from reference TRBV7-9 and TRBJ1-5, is DTGVSQNPRHKITKRGQNVTFRCDPISEHNRLYWYRQTLGQGPEFLTYFQNEAQLEKSRLLSDRFSAERPKGSFSTLEIQRTEQGDSAMYLCASSLQNNQPQHFGDGTRLSIL.